This TCR beta chain is drawn from a study of sequential checkpoint blockade in melanoma. Whole-study context: Arm A got nivolumab then ipilimumab; arm B the reverse, 1:1. Each arm's sequence ended with maintenance nivolumab.

Stated treatment: randomized to nivolumab then ipilimumab (arm A) or the reverse (arm B). None of the patients previously received DNA-damaging chemotherapy. Sorted cells were live CD3+CD8+, lacking CD19 and CD56, from PBMCs. Method: immunoSEQ multiplex PCR; TCRdb's copy keeps in-frame clones and lacks some. This table holds about 20,000 clones, around 83% found once. Germline V gene data show CDR1 as SEHNR and CDR2 as FQNEAQ (reference sequence). The V gene lost 5 bases and the J gene lost 2 bases, with 10 bases spanning the gap. This CDR3 spans 13 amino acids. The TCR sequence derives from a human donor with melanoma. The rearrangement joins TRBV7-9 to TRBJ2-7; the D is unclear. The sequenced sample was CD8+ T cells sorted from blood (inferred from file names), obtained from a patient given nivolumab and ipilimumab in sequence. This CDR3 is CASSPRAAYEQYF. The CDR3 region has the DNA TGTGCCAGCAGCCCACGCGCCGCCTACGAGCAGTACTTC.